A selection of T cell receptor beta chains follows, all from one sample in a study of cytomegalovirus exposure and HLA in healthy donors. Clones were sequenced by immunoSEQ multiplex PCR, and TCRdb holds only the in-frame ones, with some missing. The data contain about 170,000 clones, 60% to 80% of them singletons. The sample was PBMCs. These receptors all stem from a female donor in good health and CMV-seronegative. CDR3s include the opening cysteine and the closing phenylalanine or tryptophan. Each record gives: clone size, D gene, J gene, V gene, CDR3 protein, CDR3 DNA. D genes are given only for firm matches. Clone size appears in some rows only: once, few, many, or a class for an expanded clone.

clone_size: .; d_call: TRBD1; j_call: TRBJ2-5; v_call: TRBV5-5; cdr3_aa: CASSSHPTGVEETQYF; cdr3_nt: TGTGCCAGCAGTTCTCACCCGACAGGGGTTGAGGAGACCCAGTACTTC
clone_size: once; d_call: .; j_call: TRBJ1-3; v_call: TRBV29-1; cdr3_aa: CSVSTANSGNTIYF; cdr3_nt: TGCAGCGTTTCCACAGCCAACTCTGGAAACACCATATATTTT
clone_size: .; d_call: TRBD1; j_call: TRBJ1-1; v_call: TRBV5-4; cdr3_aa: CASSPGGEAFF; cdr3_nt: TGTGCCAGCAGCCCAGGGGGTGAAGCTTTCTTT
clone_size: many; d_call: .; j_call: TRBJ1-1; v_call: TRBV6-5; cdr3_aa: CASSYLSGSTEAFF; cdr3_nt: TGTGCCAGCAGTTACCTCTCGGGGAGCACTGAAGCTTTCTTT
clone_size: .; d_call: .; j_call: TRBJ1-1; v_call: TRBV19; cdr3_aa: CASRIQAGAPNTEAFF; cdr3_nt: TGTGCCAGTAGAATACAAGCGGGGGCCCCGAACACTGAAGCTTTCTTT
clone_size: few; d_call: .; j_call: TRBJ1-1; v_call: TRBV7-9; cdr3_aa: CSSSPGGTEAFF; cdr3_nt: TGTTCCAGCAGCCCGGGGGGGACTGAAGCTTTCTTT
clone_size: .; d_call: .; j_call: TRBJ1-5; v_call: TRBV18; cdr3_aa: CASSQGRDNQPQHF; cdr3_nt: TGTGCCAGCTCACAGGGGAGGGACAATCAGCCCCAGCATTTT
clone_size: .; d_call: TRBD1; j_call: TRBJ1-1; v_call: TRBV15; cdr3_aa: CATSPTGVGNTEAFF; cdr3_nt: TGTGCCACCAGCCCGACAGGGGTGGGGAACACTGAAGCTTTCTTT
clone_size: .; d_call: TRBD2; j_call: TRBJ2-1; v_call: TRBV19; cdr3_aa: CASTQLAGGISNEQFF; cdr3_nt: TGTGCCAGTACCCAACTAGCGGGAGGTATTTCCAATGAGCAGTTCTTC
clone_size: .; d_call: .; j_call: TRBJ2-3; v_call: TRBV5-1; cdr3_aa: CASSPVRGLDTQYF; cdr3_nt: TGCGCCAGCAGCCCCGTCAGAGGGTTAGATACGCAGTATTTT
clone_size: .; d_call: .; j_call: TRBJ1-2; v_call: TRBV7-2; cdr3_aa: CASSLGGTGNYGYTF; cdr3_nt: TGTGCCAGCAGCTTAGGCGGTACGGGGAACTATGGCTACACCTTC
clone_size: once; d_call: TRBD2; j_call: TRBJ2-7; v_call: TRBV4-3; cdr3_aa: CASSQGAAGAPTGEQYF; cdr3_nt: TGCGCCAGCAGCCAAGGGGCAGCGGGGGCCCCTACGGGTGAGCAGTACTTC
clone_size: few; d_call: TRBD1; j_call: TRBJ1-1; v_call: TRBV19; cdr3_aa: CASRTQGVTEAFF; cdr3_nt: TGTGCCAGTAGAACACAGGGGGTAACTGAAGCTTTCTTT
clone_size: .; d_call: .; j_call: TRBJ2-1; v_call: TRBV5-1; cdr3_aa: CASSLERAYNEQFF; cdr3_nt: TGCGCCAGCAGCTTGGAGCGGGCTTACAATGAGCAGTTCTTC
clone_size: .; d_call: TRBD1; j_call: TRBJ1-2; v_call: TRBV5-1; cdr3_aa: CASSLRDSFYGYTF; cdr3_nt: TGCGCCAGCAGCTTACGGGACAGCTTCTATGGCTACACCTTC
clone_size: .; d_call: TRBD1; j_call: TRBJ2-7; v_call: TRBV7-2; cdr3_aa: CASSFTGGRSYEQYF; cdr3_nt: TGTGCCAGCAGCTTTACAGGGGGACGTTCCTACGAGCAGTACTTC
clone_size: .; d_call: TRBD2; j_call: TRBJ2-7; v_call: TRBV5-5; cdr3_aa: CASSLVRASGSSYEQYF; cdr3_nt: TGTGCCAGCAGCTTGGTGCGGGCTAGCGGGAGCTCCTACGAGCAGTACTTC
clone_size: .; d_call: .; j_call: TRBJ2-2; v_call: TRBV5-8; cdr3_aa: CASSVTVNTGELFF; cdr3_nt: TGTGCCAGCAGCGTGACAGTGAACACCGGGGAGCTGTTTTTT
clone_size: .; d_call: TRBD2; j_call: TRBJ2-5; v_call: TRBV7-3; cdr3_aa: CASSLAGGAYETQYF; cdr3_nt: TGTGCCAGCAGCTTAGCGGGGGGGGCATATGAGACCCAGTACTTC
clone_size: .; d_call: TRBD1; j_call: TRBJ1-4; v_call: TRBV7-3; cdr3_aa: CASSPTGATNEKLFF; cdr3_nt: TGTGCCAGCAGCCCGACAGGGGCAACTAATGAAAAACTGTTTTTT
clone_size: .; d_call: .; j_call: TRBJ2-7; v_call: TRBV18; cdr3_aa: CASSPQVRAGERFEQYF; cdr3_nt: TGTGCCAGCTCACCACAGGTGAGGGCAGGGGAAAGGTTCGAGCAGTACTTC
clone_size: .; d_call: TRBD1; j_call: TRBJ2-7; v_call: TRBV6-5; cdr3_aa: CASSPMRRGQSEYF; cdr3_nt: TGTGCCAGCAGTCCCATGAGAAGGGGGCAATCGGAGTACTTC
clone_size: .; d_call: .; j_call: TRBJ2-7; v_call: TRBV18; cdr3_aa: CASSPEAYEQYF; cdr3_nt: TGTGCCAGCTCACCCGAAGCTTACGAGCAGTACTTC
clone_size: .; d_call: .; j_call: TRBJ2-7; v_call: TRBV9; cdr3_aa: CASSVGGAGSYEQYF; cdr3_nt: TGTGCCAGCAGCGTAGGAGGGGCGGGGTCCTACGAGCAGTACTTC
clone_size: .; d_call: TRBD1; j_call: TRBJ2-4; v_call: TRBV27; cdr3_aa: CASSRSGTGMDIQYF; cdr3_nt: TGTGCCAGCAGCCGAAGTGGGACAGGGATGGACATTCAGTACTTC
clone_size: .; d_call: .; j_call: TRBJ2-3; v_call: TRBV5-1; cdr3_aa: CASSYRVPDTQYF; cdr3_nt: TGCGCCAGCAGCTACAGGGTCCCAGATACGCAGTATTTT
clone_size: .; d_call: TRBD2; j_call: TRBJ2-3; v_call: TRBV27; cdr3_aa: CASSPGTSKVTDTQYF; cdr3_nt: TGTGCCAGCAGTCCTGGGACTAGTAAGGTTACAGATACGCAGTATTTT